Listed here are 2 T cell receptor beta chains from one sample, sequenced in a study of blood T cell repertoires in COVID-19. Libraries were prepared by immunoSEQ multiplex PCR; TCRdb keeps only in-frame clonotypes and omits some of them. Here the sample spans over 80,000 clones, 70% to 90% being singletons. Source material: peripheral blood. The source of these receptors is a man between 50 and 59 years old with acute or convalescent COVID-19.

The rearrangement links TRBV20-1 to TRBJ2-1; 10 bases align to TRBD1. Germline V lookup: CDR1 DFQATT, CDR2 SNEGSKA (reference sequence). With 3 bases clipped from V and 1 base from J, the junction kept 3 bases outside the gene matches. The length of the CDR3 is 15 residues. The CDR3 coding sequence is TGCAGTGCTAGTCCGGGACAGGGGTCCTACAATGAGCAGTTCTTC. It encodes CSASPGQGSYNEQFF.

This chain connects TRBV6-5 to TRBJ1-4; tentative D call: TRBD1 (5 bases). Per the germline V gene, CDR1 is MNHEY and CDR2 is SVGAGI. V was pared by 9 bases and J by 2 bases, with 16 bases between. CDR3 length equals 15 residues. The CDR3 DNA sequence: TGTGCCAGTTACAGGAGTCCAGCGACTAATGAAAAACTGTTTTTT. Protein sequence: CASYRSPATNEKLFF.